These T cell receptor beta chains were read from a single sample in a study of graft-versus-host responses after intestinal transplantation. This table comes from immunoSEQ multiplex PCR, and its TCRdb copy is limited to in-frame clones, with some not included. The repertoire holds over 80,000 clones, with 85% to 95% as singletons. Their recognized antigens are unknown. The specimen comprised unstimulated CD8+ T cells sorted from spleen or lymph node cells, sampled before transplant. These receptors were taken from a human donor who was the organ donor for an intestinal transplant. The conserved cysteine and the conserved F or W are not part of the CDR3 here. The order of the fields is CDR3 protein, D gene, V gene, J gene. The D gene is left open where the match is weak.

CDR3: ASSIGTGNPYEQY; D: NA; V: TRBV19; J: TRBJ2-7
CDR3: ASSYSGGASDTQY; D: TRBD2; V: TRBV27; J: TRBJ2-3
CDR3: ASRRKRGRSYNEQF; D: TRBD2; V: TRBV6-4; J: TRBJ2-1
CDR3: ASSPEGARNTEAF; D: TRBD1; V: TRBV7-9; J: TRBJ1-1
CDR3: ASSPQRGATDTQY; D: TRBD2; V: TRBV9; J: TRBJ2-3
CDR3: ASSQPGQGNEQY; D: TRBD1; V: TRBV4-1; J: NA
CDR3: ASSLYSTGELF; D: NA; V: TRBV28; J: TRBJ2-2
CDR3: ASSGAPGGANYGYT; D: NA; V: TRBV9; J: TRBJ1-2
CDR3: ASSNGRGGTGELF; D: TRBD2; V: TRBV27; J: TRBJ2-2
CDR3: ASRSTELGELF; D: NA; V: TRBV19; J: TRBJ2-2
CDR3: ASSQGLAEYNEQF; D: TRBD2; V: TRBV7-3; J: TRBJ2-1
CDR3: ASSEGRTNYGYT; D: NA; V: TRBV10-2; J: TRBJ1-2
CDR3: ASSQEARDKYGYT; D: NA; V: TRBV4-2; J: TRBJ1-2
CDR3: ASSKGLAIEQY; D: TRBD2; V: TRBV2; J: TRBJ2-7
CDR3: ASSQLGGAYNEQF; D: TRBD2; V: TRBV4-3; J: TRBJ2-1
CDR3: ASSIRDSSEAF; D: NA; V: TRBV19; J: TRBJ1-1
CDR3: ASSSQTGVVNYGYT; D: TRBD1; V: TRBV5-6; J: TRBJ1-2
CDR3: ASSGGLAGLKNIQY; D: TRBD2; V: TRBV9; J: TRBJ2-4
CDR3: ASSLWAATDTQY; D: NA; V: TRBV5-5; J: TRBJ2-3
CDR3: ASSQDRNSQETQY; D: NA; V: TRBV4-1; J: TRBJ2-5
CDR3: ASSLVGRQPNYGYT; D: NA; V: TRBV5-5; J: TRBJ1-2
CDR3: ASGTLGGDDGYT; D: NA; V: TRBV12-5; J: TRBJ1-2
CDR3: ASSLELADRGLTYEQY; D: NA; V: TRBV5-1; J: TRBJ2-7
CDR3: ASTGPPGTYEQY; D: NA; V: TRBV5-4; J: NA
CDR3: ASSPPPGVADTQY; D: NA; V: TRBV18; J: TRBJ2-3
CDR3: ASKGQGAGYT; D: TRBD1; V: TRBV6-1; J: TRBJ1-2
CDR3: ASSQGTSYEQY; D: NA; V: TRBV27; J: TRBJ2-7
CDR3: SQLGTDTQY; D: NA; V: TRBV20-1; J: TRBJ2-3
CDR3: ASSFTGSSYNSPLH; D: NA; V: TRBV28; J: TRBJ1-6
CDR3: ASSSALAGVYNEQF; D: TRBD2; V: TRBV7-2; J: TRBJ2-1
CDR3: ASSLFPGREAF; D: NA; V: TRBV7-3; J: TRBJ1-1
CDR3: ASRSLSYNEQF; D: NA; V: TRBV5-8; J: TRBJ2-1
CDR3: ASSQDPGFTNTEAF; D: NA; V: TRBV4-3; J: TRBJ1-1
CDR3: ASSQDSSGAGLREQY; D: NA; V: TRBV4-3; J: TRBJ2-7
CDR3: ASSLGGPNTEAF; D: NA; V: TRBV7-3; J: TRBJ1-1
CDR3: ASSQDRGDSNQPQH; D: NA; V: TRBV4-3; J: TRBJ1-5
CDR3: ASSIQGGTEAF; D: TRBD1; V: TRBV27; J: TRBJ1-1